The 11 T cell receptor beta chains reported below all come from one sample, sequenced in a study of blood T cell repertoires in COVID-19. TCRdb's copy holds only in-frame clones and misses some; the assay was immunoSEQ multiplex PCR. The table lists about 270,000 clones, around 81% of them singletons, with around 2.9% in the top ten. What was sequenced was peripheral blood. Receptor source: a woman aged 55-75 years with active or convalescent COVID-19.

The CDR3 protein is CASSSSTGQPQHF. As DNA, the CDR3 is TGTGCCAGCAGTTCCTCCACCGGTCAGCCCCAGCATTTT. V gene TRBV12-3 or TRBV12-4 combines with J gene TRBJ1-5; D call uncertain. V was pared by 4 bases and J by 6 bases, with 10 bases between. The CDR3 runs to 13 residues.

The CDR3 spells CASTPWGGQPQHF. The CDR3 DNA sequence: TGTGCCAGCACCCCTTGGGGGGGGCAGCCCCAGCATTTT. The J gene is TRBJ1-5, the V gene TRBV7-2, with D maybe TRBD1 (5 bases). The CDR3 runs 13 residues. V dropped 7 bases and J dropped 7 bases, with 14 bases sitting between them. CDR1 and CDR2 (germline): SGHTA, FQGNSA.

The chain has TRBV4-3 and TRBJ2-7; no firm D call. The length of the CDR3 is 16 residues. With 1 base removed from V and 0 bases from J, the gap between germline ends came to 13 bases. Germline V gene sequence: CDR1 LGHNA, CDR2 YSLEER. Here the CDR3 reads CASSQVLDTSSYEQYF. The CDR3 DNA follows: TGCGCCAGCAGCCAAGTCCTCGACACGAGCTCCTACGAGCAGTACTTC.

This rearrangement joins TRBV5-4 to TRBJ2-2; D ambiguous. V was trimmed by 2 bases and J by 2 bases, leaving 7 bases between them. CDR3 size: 14 residues. In germline, CDR1 is SGHNT, CDR2 YYREEE (reference sequence). CDR3 loop: CASSLRSNTGELFF. DNA of the CDR3: TGTGCCAGCAGCTTACGTAGTAACACCGGGGAGCTGTTTTTT. The full variable domain, completed using reference TRBV5-4 and TRBJ2-2, is ETGVTQSPTHLIKTRGQQVTLRCSSQSGHNTVSWYQQALGQGPQFIFQYYREEENGRGNFPPRFSGLQFPNYSSELNVNALELDDSALYLCASSLRSNTGELFFGEGSRLTVL.

V gene TRBV25-1 combines with J gene TRBJ1-2; a weak D match, TRBD1 (5 bases). The CDR3 extends over 12 amino acids. V lost 3 bases, J lost 8 bases, and 10 bases lay in between. Germline CDR1 MGHDK, CDR2 SYGVNS. The chain's CDR3 is CASSDDRSGYTF. CDR3 sequence (DNA): TGTGCCAGCAGTGATGACAGATCGGGCTACACCTTC.

This clone occurred a few times. The rearrangement joins TRBV20-1 to TRBJ2-5, with TRBD1 identical over 10 bases. The V segment lost 3 bases and the J segment 4 bases; nucleotides outside the gene matches: 5. The CDR3 has 14 residues. CDR1 is DFQATT and CDR2 is SNEGSKA in the germline V gene (reference sequence). In DNA form, the CDR3 reads TGCAGTGCTAGTGCGACAGGGGGCTCAGAGACCCAGTACTTC. Translation: CSASATGGSETQYF.

This clone was seen more than once but under ten times. The chain recombines TRBV2 with TRBJ2-3; no reliable D call. The ends were cut back, 8 bases at V and 4 bases at J, with 28 bases in the middle. CDR3 length equals 18 residues. The germline V gene encodes CDR1 SNHLY and CDR2 FYNNEI. CDR3 nucleotides: TGTGCCAGCCCTCCCTCCGTTCCCGGCCCATGGAGCGCAGATACGCAGTATTTT. Translated, it gives CASPPSVPGPWSADTQYF.

On this clone: The same CDR3 also results from other DNA sequences found in this sample. In nucleotides, the CDR3 is TGTGCCAGCAGCTTAGTATCAGGGTCGAATCAGCCCCAGCATTTT. Translation: CASSLVSGSNQPQHF. The J gene is TRBJ1-5, the V gene TRBV7-2, with TRBD1 as a possible D gene (5 bases). CDR3 length: 15 amino acids. Germline CDR1 is SGHTA and CDR2 is FQGNSA. V lost 1 base, J lost 4 bases, and 11 bases lay in between.

The V call is TRBV29-1, the J call TRBJ1-2; no clear D gene. The germline V gene encodes CDR1 SQVTM and CDR2 ANQGSEA. Trimming cost V 6 bases and J 8 bases, with 13 bases left between them. This CDR3 comprises 11 residues. The CDR3 DNA follows: TGCAGCGTAGCCGAAGTTGTCGGCTACACCTTC. Translating it yields CSVAEVVGYTF.

CDR3 region: CAISDLGGREKLFF. In DNA form, the CDR3 reads TGTGCCATCAGTGATCTTGGGGGGAGAGAAAAACTGTTTTTT. The chain is built from TRBV10-3 and TRBJ1-4, with a tentative D call TRBD1 (5 bases). Trimming took 3 bases from V and 8 from J, leaving 13 bases between them. Germline V gene data show CDR1 as ENHRY and CDR2 as SYGVKD. CDR3 length: 14 residues.

The V and J genes are TRBV6-2 or TRBV6-3 and TRBJ2-5; 11 positions match TRBD2. The germline V gene has CDR1 MNHEY and CDR2 SVGEGT. V lost 7 bases and J lost 0; bases outside the gene matches: 7. This CDR3 comprises 16 residues. The CDR3 spells CASNPPSGGYQETQYF. CDR3 sequence (DNA): TGTGCCAGCAACCCCCCTAGCGGGGGGTACCAAGAGACCCAGTACTTC.